The T cell receptor (beta chain) described here comes from a study of a mutant IDH1 vaccine in newly diagnosed glioma. Study-level background: The therapy given earlier, which was standard therapy, consisted of radiotherapy, temozolomide, or both, and most of the patients received both.

Trimming took off 10 bases at V and 1 base at J, with 15 bases between the two ends. From germline, CDR1 is MGHDK and CDR2 SYGVNS. The length of the CDR3 is 14 residues. For this clone: Antigen unknown.

Documented time point: baseline, week 1 (first vaccination visit). Treatment denoted: pre-vaccination baseline after standard-of-care therapy. New WHO grade 3 or 4 astrocytomas that were IDH1-mutant and ATRX-lost had been found in donors. Study observations and caveats: Pseudoprogression appeared independent of alterations in top peripheral clonotypes. Across multiple MHC alleles, almost 95% of patients had vaccine-induced responses.

Using immunoSEQ multiplex PCR, the repertoire was profiled, and TCRdb retains in-frame clones only, with some absent. This sample yields 60,000 to 75,000 clones, of which approximately 85% are seen a single time; 7.5% to 9% belongs to the top ten. The sequenced sample was PBMCs, obtained from a glioma patient treated with radiotherapy, temozolomide or both. The sequence was collected from a man over 45 with glioma. The V call is TRBV25-1, the J call TRBJ2-3; D not certain. The CDR3 spells CATSPARGTDTQYF. As DNA, the CDR3 is TGTGCCACCTCCCCCGCCCGAGGCACAGATACGCAGTATTTT.